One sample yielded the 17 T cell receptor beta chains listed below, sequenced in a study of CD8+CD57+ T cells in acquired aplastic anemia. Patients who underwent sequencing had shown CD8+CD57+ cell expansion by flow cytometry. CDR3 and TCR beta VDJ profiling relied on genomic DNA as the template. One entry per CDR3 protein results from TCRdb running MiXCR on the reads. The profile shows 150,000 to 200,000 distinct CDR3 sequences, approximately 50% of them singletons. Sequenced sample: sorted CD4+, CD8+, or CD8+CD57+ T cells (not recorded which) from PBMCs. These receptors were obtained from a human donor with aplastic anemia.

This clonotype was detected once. The DNA for the CDR3 is TGCAGCGTTGGGACTAGCGGAGGAGTAGAGACCCAGTACTTC. It is translated as CSVGTSGGVETQYF. This sequence joins TRBV29-1 and TRBJ2-5; TRBD2 agrees at 10 bases. CDR1 and CDR2 from the germline V gene are SQVTM and ANQGSEA. V gave up 4 bases and J gave up 4 bases; unmatched junction bases: 6. The CDR3 runs to 14 residues. Full variable domain (missing parts from reference TRBV29-1 and TRBJ2-5): SAVISQKPSRDICQRGTSLTIQCQVDSQVTMMFWYRQQPGQSLTLIATANQGSEATYESGFVIDKFPISRPNLTFSTLTVSNMSPEDSSIYLCSVGTSGGVETQYFGPGTRLLVL.

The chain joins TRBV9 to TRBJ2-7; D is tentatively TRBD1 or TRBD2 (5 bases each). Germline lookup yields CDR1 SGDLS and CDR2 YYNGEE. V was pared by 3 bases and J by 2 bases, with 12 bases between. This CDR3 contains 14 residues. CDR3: CASSAGTGTYEQYF. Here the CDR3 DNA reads TGTGCCAGCAGCGCGGGGACGGGGACCTACGAGCAGTACTTC. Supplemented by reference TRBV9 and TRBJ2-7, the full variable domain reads DSGVTQTPKHLITATGQRVTLRCSPRSGDLSVYWYQQSLDQGLQFLIQYYNGEERAKGNILERFSAQQFPDLHSELNLSSLELGDSALYFCASSAGTGTYEQYFGPGTRLTVT.

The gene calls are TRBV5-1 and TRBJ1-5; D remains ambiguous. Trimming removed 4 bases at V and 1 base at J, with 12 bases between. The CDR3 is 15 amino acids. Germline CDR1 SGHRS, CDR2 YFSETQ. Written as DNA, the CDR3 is TGCGCCAGCAGCCCCACCGGAGGAAGCAATCAGCCCCAGCATTTT. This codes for CASSPTGGSNQPQHF.

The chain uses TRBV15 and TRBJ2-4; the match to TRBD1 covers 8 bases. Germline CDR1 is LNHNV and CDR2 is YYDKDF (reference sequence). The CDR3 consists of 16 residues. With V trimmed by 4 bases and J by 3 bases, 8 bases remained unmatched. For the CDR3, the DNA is TGTGCCACCAGCACAGGACAGGGAGGTTTCAAAAACATTCAGTACTTC. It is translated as CATSTGQGGFKNIQYF.

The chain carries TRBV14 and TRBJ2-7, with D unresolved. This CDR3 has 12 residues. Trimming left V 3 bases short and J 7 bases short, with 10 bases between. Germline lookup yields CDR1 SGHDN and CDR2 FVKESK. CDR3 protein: CASSHDPWEQYF. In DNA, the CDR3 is TGTGCCAGCAGCCATGACCCCTGGGAGCAGTACTTC.

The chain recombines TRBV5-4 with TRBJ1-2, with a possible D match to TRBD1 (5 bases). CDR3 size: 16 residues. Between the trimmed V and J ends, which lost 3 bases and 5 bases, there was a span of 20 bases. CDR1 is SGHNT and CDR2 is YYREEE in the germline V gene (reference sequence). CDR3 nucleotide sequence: TGTGCCAGCAGCTCGGACCCGACAGCACTTCTGTATGGCTACACCTTC. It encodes CASSSDPTALLYGYTF.

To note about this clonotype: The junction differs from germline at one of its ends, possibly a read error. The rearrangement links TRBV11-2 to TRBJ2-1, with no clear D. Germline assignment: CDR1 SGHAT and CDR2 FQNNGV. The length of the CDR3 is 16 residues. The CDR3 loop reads CANSWGRLADYNEQFF. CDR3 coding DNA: TGTGCCAACAGCTGGGGTAGGCTCGCGGATTACAATGAGCAGTTCTTC.

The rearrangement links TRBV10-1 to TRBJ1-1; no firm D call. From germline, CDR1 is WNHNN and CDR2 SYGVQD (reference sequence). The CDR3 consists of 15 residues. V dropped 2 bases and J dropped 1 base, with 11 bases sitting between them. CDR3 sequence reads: CASSEVGNPNTEAFF. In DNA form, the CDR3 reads TGCGCCAGCAGTGAGGTTGGGAACCCGAACACTGAAGCTTTCTTT.

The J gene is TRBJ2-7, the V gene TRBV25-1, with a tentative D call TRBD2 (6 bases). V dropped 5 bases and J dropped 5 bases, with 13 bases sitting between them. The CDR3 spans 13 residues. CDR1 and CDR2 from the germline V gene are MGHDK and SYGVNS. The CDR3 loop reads CASSYTPGDEQYF. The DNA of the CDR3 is TGTGCCAGCAGTTACACCCCGGGAGACGAGCAGTACTTC.

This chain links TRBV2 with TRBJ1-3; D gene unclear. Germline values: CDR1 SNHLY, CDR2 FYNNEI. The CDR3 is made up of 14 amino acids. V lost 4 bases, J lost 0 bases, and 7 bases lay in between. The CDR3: CASSALGSGNTIYF. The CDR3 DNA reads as TGTGCCAGCAGTGCTTTGGGCTCTGGAAACACCATATATTTT.

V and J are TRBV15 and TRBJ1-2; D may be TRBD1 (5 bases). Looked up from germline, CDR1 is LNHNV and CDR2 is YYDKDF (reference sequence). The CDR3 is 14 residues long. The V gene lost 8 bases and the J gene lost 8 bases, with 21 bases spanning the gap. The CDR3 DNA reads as TGTGCCACCGGGTCAAATCGGCAACCAGGGGGCTACACCTTC. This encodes CATGSNRQPGGYTF.

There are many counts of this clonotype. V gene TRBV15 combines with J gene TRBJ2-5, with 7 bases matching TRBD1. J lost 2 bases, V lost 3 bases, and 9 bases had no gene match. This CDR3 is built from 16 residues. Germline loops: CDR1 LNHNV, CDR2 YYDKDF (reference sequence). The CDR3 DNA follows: TGTGCCACCAGCAGCCTGAACAGGGGACGACAAGAGACCCAGTACTTC. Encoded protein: CATSSLNRGRQETQYF.

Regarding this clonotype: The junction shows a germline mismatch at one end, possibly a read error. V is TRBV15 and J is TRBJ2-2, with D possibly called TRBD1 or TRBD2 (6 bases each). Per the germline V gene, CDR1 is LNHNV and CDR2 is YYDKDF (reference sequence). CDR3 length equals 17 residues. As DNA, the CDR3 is TGTGCCACCGGCAGAGATCGGGGGCCAACGAACACCGGGGAGCTGTTTTTT. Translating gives CATGRDRGPTNTGELFF.

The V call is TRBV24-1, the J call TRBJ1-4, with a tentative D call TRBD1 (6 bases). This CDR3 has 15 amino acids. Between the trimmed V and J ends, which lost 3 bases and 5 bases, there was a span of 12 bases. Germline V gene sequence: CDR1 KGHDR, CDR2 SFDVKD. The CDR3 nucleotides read TGTGCCACCAGTGATGCCCTTGGGGGCAATGAAAAACTGTTTTTT. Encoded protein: CATSDALGGNEKLFF.

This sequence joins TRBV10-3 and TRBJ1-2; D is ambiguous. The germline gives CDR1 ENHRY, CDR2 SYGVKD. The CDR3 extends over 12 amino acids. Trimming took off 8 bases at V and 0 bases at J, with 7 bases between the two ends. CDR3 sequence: CAIGGANYGYTF. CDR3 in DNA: TGTGCCATCGGTGGAGCTAACTATGGCTACACCTTC.

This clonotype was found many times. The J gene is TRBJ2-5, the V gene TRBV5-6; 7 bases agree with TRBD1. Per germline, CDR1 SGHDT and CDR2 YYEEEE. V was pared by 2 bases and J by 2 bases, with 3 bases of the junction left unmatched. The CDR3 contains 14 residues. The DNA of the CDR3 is TGTGCCAGCAGCTTAAAGGACAGGCAAGAGACCCAGTACTTC. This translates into CASSLKDRQETQYF.

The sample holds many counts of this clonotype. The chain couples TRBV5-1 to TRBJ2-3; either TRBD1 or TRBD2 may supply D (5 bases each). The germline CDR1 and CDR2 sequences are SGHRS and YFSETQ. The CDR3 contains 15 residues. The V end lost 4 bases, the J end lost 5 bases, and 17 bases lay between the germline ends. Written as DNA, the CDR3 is TGCGCCAGCAGCCCCCTTTTAGCGAGGGGAGATACGCAGTATTTT. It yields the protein CASSPLLARGDTQYF.